This TCR beta chain appears in the sequencing data of a study of T cell repertoires in cytomegalovirus infection. This clonotype was counted at least ten times. Its specificity is not known. Per germline, CDR1 MNHEY and CDR2 SVGAGI. Trimming took off 2 bases at V and 2 bases at J, with 9 bases between the two ends. This CDR3 is 14 amino acids long. In TCRdb, the reads were re-called with MiXCR into one record per CDR3 protein. The table lists about 89,000 distinct CDR3 sequences, around 32% of them singletons. The V gene is TRBV6-5, the J gene TRBJ1-2; a weak D match, TRBD1 (6 bases). The source was CD8+ T cells from cultured PBMCs, collected from culture after CMV antigen stimulation. The sequence was obtained from a human donor in good health (CMV status not recorded). Some clones in this sample may be carry-over from other donors' samples. For the CDR3, the DNA is TGTGCCAGCAGTTACCAGGGGCAGAACTATGGCTACACCTTC. It codes for CASSYQGQNYGYTF.